This TCR beta chain is drawn from a study of cytomegalovirus exposure and HLA in healthy donors. Background on the study: The Caucasian-associated ancestry cluster held around 76% of more than 350 genotyped donors.

Per germline, CDR1 LNHDA and CDR2 SQIVND (reference sequence). The CDR3 runs to 14 residues. Deletions cut 10 bases from V and 5 bases from J, with 17 bases between. Findings and limits, study-wide: Apart from CMV serostatus, no immune exposure information was available.

A multiplex PCR was run with 60 Vbeta primers and 13 Jbeta primers. This table comes from immunoSEQ multiplex PCR, and its TCRdb copy is limited to in-frame clones, with some not included. The data contain some 150,000 clones, approximately 80% of them singletons. To note about this clone: The antigen remains undetermined.

Sequenced sample: PBMCs. This sequence originates from a man in his late teens or twenties in good health and CMV-seropositive. This chain joins TRBV19 and TRBJ2-2, with a possible D match to TRBD1 (6 bases). As DNA, the CDR3 is TGTGCCACCCTACAGGGCCCGGGTACCGGGGAGCTGTTTTTT. Its protein is CATLQGPGTGELFF.